Listed below are T cell receptor beta chains from one sample, sequenced in a study of cytomegalovirus exposure and HLA in healthy donors. Sequenced by immunoSEQ multiplex PCR; TCRdb stores in-frame clones only, minus some. Counted here are over 120,000 clones, 70% to 80% occurring once; the ten biggest clones make up 2.1%. The sequencing input was PBMCs. The receptors were gathered from a woman in her sixties or seventies in good health and CMV-seropositive. Both conserved end residues are part of each CDR3. Each record gives: V gene, D gene, J gene, clone size, CDR3 DNA, CDR3 protein. D genes are given only for firm matches. Clone size is stated in some rows and not others, as once, few, many or a class when expanded.

TRBV28	.	TRBJ1-1	few	TGTGCCAGCAGGGCGGGACCTTCGAACACTGAAGCTTTCTTT	CASRAGPSNTEAFF
TRBV9	.	TRBJ1-1	.	TGTGCCAGCAGTGAACAGGTTTACACTGAAGCTTTCTTT	CASSEQVYTEAFF
TRBV5-1	.	TRBJ1-1	few	TGCGCCAGCAGCTTGGAAACGGTGATCATGAACACTGAAGCTTTCTTT	CASSLETVIMNTEAFF
TRBV9	.	TRBJ2-5	.	TGTGCCAGCAGCGTAGACGCCCGGGAGACCCAGTACTTC	CASSVDARETQYF
TRBV5-1	.	TRBJ2-2	.	TGCGCCAGCAGCTTGACAGGTCCCGGGGAGCTGTTTTTT	CASSLTGPGELFF
TRBV30	.	TRBJ1-2	few	TGTGCCTTCAGGCGACGGTTCAACTATGGCTACACCTTC	CAFRRRFNYGYTF
TRBV5-1	.	TRBJ2-1	.	TGCGCCAGCAGCAGACTTTGGCGGGACGGCAATGAGCAGTTCTTC	CASSRLWRDGNEQFF
TRBV11-3	.	TRBJ1-1	.	TGTGCCAGCAGCCCCGGGGGGCCGAACACTGAAGCTTTCTTT	CASSPGGPNTEAFF
TRBV27	TRBD2	TRBJ2-7	.	TGTGCCAGCAGTCCCCGGGTCCCCAGGACTAGCGGGTTCGCCTACGAGCAGTACTTC	CASSPRVPRTSGFAYEQYF
TRBV10-3	.	TRBJ2-5	.	TGTGCCATCAGTGACCAGGCTGAGACCCAGTACTTC	CAISDQAETQYF
TRBV5-6	TRBD1	TRBJ1-2	.	TGTGCCAGCAGTCCCGGGACAGGGGGCGCTTCACTCGGCTACACCTTC	CASSPGTGGASLGYTF
TRBV11-1	TRBD2	TRBJ2-5	few	TGTGCCAGCAGCTTAACTCGCGGGAGGGGGCGAGAGACCCAGTACTTC	CASSLTRGRGRETQYF
TRBV28	.	TRBJ1-1	once	TGTGCCAGCACCGGGAGGGGGAACACTGAAGCTTTCTTT	CASTGRGNTEAFF
TRBV5-4	TRBD2	TRBJ2-1	.	TGTGCCAGCAGCTTTCGGCTAGCGGGAGGGAATGAGCAGTTCTTC	CASSFRLAGGNEQFF
TRBV5-1	TRBD2	TRBJ2-2	.	TGCGCCAGCAGCTGGAGCGGGAGCCCCGGGGAGCTGTTTTTT	CASSWSGSPGELFF
TRBV2	TRBD2	TRBJ2-5	.	TGTGCCAGCAAAACGGGGGGCCAAGAGACCCAGTACTTC	CASKTGGQETQYF
TRBV6-1	TRBD1	TRBJ1-1	few	TGTGCCAGCAGTGAAATAGGACAGGGGGCAAGGACTGAAGCTTTCTTT	CASSEIGQGARTEAFF
TRBV5-4	TRBD1	TRBJ1-6	few	TGTGCCAGCAGCTTTACAGGGGGTAATTCACCCCTCCACTTT	CASSFTGGNSPLHF
TRBV5-4	TRBD1	TRBJ2-2	.	TGTGCCAGCAGCTCCTCTGCAGGGGGCAACACCGGGGAGCTGTTTTTT	CASSSSAGGNTGELFF
TRBV28	.	TRBJ1-2	.	TGTGCCAGCACTTTAGGAGTTCACGAGGGCTACACCTTC	CASTLGVHEGYTF
TRBV28	TRBD1	TRBJ1-1	.	TGTGCCAGCAGTTCCGGGACAGCTAACACTGAAGCTTTCTTT	CASSSGTANTEAFF
TRBV4-1	TRBD2	TRBJ2-5	.	TGCGCCAGCAGCCGAGGACTAGCGGCACTCCAAGAGACCCAGTACTTC	CASSRGLAALQETQYF
TRBV18	TRBD2	TRBJ2-1	few	TGTGCCAGCTCATCCAGACTAGCGGGAGTCTACAATGAGCAGTTCTTC	CASSSRLAGVYNEQFF
TRBV29-1	TRBD1	TRBJ2-3	once	TGCAGCGTGCGGACAGGGGGCGTTCCAACAGATACGCAGTATTTT	CSVRTGGVPTDTQYF
TRBV7-9	TRBD1	TRBJ1-2	few	TGTGCCAGCAGCTCCCTAGGGACAGGGTTGGATCTTGGCTACACCTTC	CASSSLGTGLDLGYTF
TRBV28	.	TRBJ1-1	.	TGTGCCAGCACCTCGGCGGGGACGGCGAACACTGAAGCTTTCTTT	CASTSAGTANTEAFF
TRBV18	TRBD1	TRBJ2-1	.	TGTGCCAGCTCACTCCGACAGGGGAGTGACAATGAGCAGTTCTTC	CASSLRQGSDNEQFF
TRBV10-3	TRBD2	TRBJ2-4	.	TGTGCCATCAGTGAAATAGCGGGAAACAAAAACATTCAGTACTTC	CAISEIAGNKNIQYF
TRBV29-1	TRBD1	TRBJ2-2	.	TGCAGCGTCGATAAGACAGGGGCGGGGGAGCTGTTTTTT	CSVDKTGAGELFF
TRBV5-1	.	TRBJ2-5	.	TGCGCCAGCAGCACCTCGGGGGAGACCCAGTACTTC	CASSTSGETQYF
TRBV28	.	TRBJ1-2	.	TGTGCCAGCCGGGGGATCGGCTACACCTTC	CASRGIGYTF
TRBV6-5	.	TRBJ2-1	few	TGTGCCAGCAGTTACTCGTCGTGGACAGAGCAGTTCTTC	CASSYSSWTEQFF
TRBV4-2	TRBD2	TRBJ2-7	.	TGTGCCAGCAGCCAAGACGCTAGCGGGTTACAGTACTTC	CASSQDASGLQYF
TRBV6-5	.	TRBJ1-2	many	TGTGCCAGCAGTACCAGGGGTGGCTACACCTTC	CASSTRGGYTF
TRBV5-1	TRBD1	TRBJ2-7	.	TGCGCCAGCAGCCTAACACCGGGACAGCAGTACGAGCAGTACTTC	CASSLTPGQQYEQYF
TRBV5-1	TRBD2	TRBJ2-1	few	TGCGCCAGCAGTTCTACTAGCGGGGTATTTGACAATGAGCAGTTCTTC	CASSSTSGVFDNEQFF
TRBV5-1	.	TRBJ2-7	.	TGCGCCAGCAGCTTGGCCGGAGGTTCCTACGAGCAGTACTTC	CASSLAGGSYEQYF
TRBV14	TRBD2	TRBJ2-7	.	TGTGCCAGCAGCCCGAACCCTGGGACTAGCGGGGCGAGCTCCTACGAGCAGTACTTC	CASSPNPGTSGASSYEQYF
TRBV6-5	.	TRBJ1-4	.	TGTGCCAGCAGCCCCGGGACACCTGAAAAACTGTTTTTT	CASSPGTPEKLFF
TRBV21-1	.	TRBJ2-3	.	TGTGCCAGCAGCATGAGATGCGCAGATACGCAGTATTTT	CASSMRCADTQYF
TRBV7-9	.	TRBJ1-1	.	TGTGCCAGCAGCCCCAGGGGAGTGAACACTGAAGCTTTCTTT	CASSPRGVNTEAFF
TRBV5-4	.	TRBJ2-5	.	TGTGCCAGCAGCCCCGGAGCCCGACTAGGTGGGGAGCAGTACTTC	CASSPGARLGGEQYF
TRBV6-1	TRBD1	TRBJ1-4	.	TGTGCCAGCAGTGGGACAGGGTATGAAAAACTGTTTTTT	CASSGTGYEKLFF
TRBV29-1	.	TRBJ1-4	few	TGCAGCGTTATGGTTCTGAGGAGTAATGAAAAACTGTTTTTT	CSVMVLRSNEKLFF
TRBV13	TRBD1	TRBJ2-6	few	TGTGCCAGCAGCTATGACAGGGGTCATGGGGCCAACGTCCTGACTTTC	CASSYDRGHGANVLTF
TRBV28	TRBD1	TRBJ1-2	few	TGTGCCAGCAAGACAGGGGACTATGGCTACACCTTC	CASKTGDYGYTF
TRBV30	.	TRBJ1-2	few	TGTGCCTGGTCCCGACTGCAGGGCGGCTACACCTTC	CAWSRLQGGYTF
TRBV2	.	TRBJ1-1	.	TGTGCCAGCAGTTTGGACAGTAACACTGAAGCTTTCTTT	CASSLDSNTEAFF
TRBV5-1	.	TRBJ1-5	.	TGCGCCAGCAGCTTGATTTTCTTGGGAGGAGAACCCTATAGCAATCAGCCCCAGCATTTT	CASSLIFLGGEPYSNQPQHF
TRBV11-3	TRBD2	TRBJ2-7	few	TGTGCCAGCAGCTTAACTAGCGCGAGCTACGAGCAGTACTTC	CASSLTSASYEQYF
TRBV7-9	.	TRBJ2-5	.	TGTGCCAGCAGCTGGATCTCACAGGGCCAAGAGACCCAGTACTTC	CASSWISQGQETQYF
TRBV5-1	.	TRBJ2-1	.	TGCGCCAGCAGCTTGGGGAGCTACAATGAGCAGTTCTTC	CASSLGSYNEQFF
TRBV28	TRBD2	TRBJ2-3	.	TGTGCCAGCAGTTTGGTTCCCTCGGCTAGCGGATACACAGATACGCAGTATTTT	CASSLVPSASGYTDTQYF
TRBV6-5	.	TRBJ1-2	.	TGTGCCAGCAGTTACTCGCTGGGAGCTAACTATGGCTACACCTTC	CASSYSLGANYGYTF
TRBV5-1	.	TRBJ2-5	.	TGCGCCAGCAGCCCGGTAGGTGACGGGATGGAGACCCAGTACTTC	CASSPVGDGMETQYF